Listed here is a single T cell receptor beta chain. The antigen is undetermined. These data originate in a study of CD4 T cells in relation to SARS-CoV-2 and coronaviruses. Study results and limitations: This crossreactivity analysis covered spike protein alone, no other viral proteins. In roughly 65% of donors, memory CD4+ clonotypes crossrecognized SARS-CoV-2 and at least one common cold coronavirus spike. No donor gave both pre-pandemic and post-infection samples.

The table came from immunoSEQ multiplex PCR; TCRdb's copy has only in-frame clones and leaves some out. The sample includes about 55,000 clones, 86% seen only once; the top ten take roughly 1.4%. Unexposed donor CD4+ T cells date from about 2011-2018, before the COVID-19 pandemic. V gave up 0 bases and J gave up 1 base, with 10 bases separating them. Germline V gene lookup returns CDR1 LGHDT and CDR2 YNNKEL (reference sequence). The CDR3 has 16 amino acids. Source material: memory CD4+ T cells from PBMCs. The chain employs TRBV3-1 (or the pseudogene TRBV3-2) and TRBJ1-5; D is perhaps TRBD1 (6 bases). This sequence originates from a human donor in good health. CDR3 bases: TGTGCCAGCAGCCAAGATGGGGGCTGGAGCAATCAGCCCCAGCATTTT. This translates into CASSQDGGWSNQPQHF.